Here is one T cell receptor beta chain with its context. Antigen: not known. The V and J ends lost 4 bases and 3 bases, in that order; junction bases with no gene match: 7. Germline V gene sequence: CDR1 MDHEN, CDR2 SYDVKM. CDR3 size: 16 residues. One entry per CDR3 protein, called by TCRdb with MiXCR from the reads. This sample has about 740,000 distinct CDR3 sequences, with 35% to 45% found just once. The sample is drawn from a study of T cell repertoires in cytomegalovirus infection. Study-wide background: Signatures in public TCR beta sequences pointed to both CMV infection and matching HLA type. Study-level findings and limits: Clonotype analysis showed dominance of the ex vivo response by HLA-C-restricted CMV-specific TCR beta clonotypes.

Sequenced material: PBMCs. The origin of this receptor is a human donor in good health (CMV status not recorded). Some clones in this sample may be carry-over from other donors' samples. The chain recombines TRBV28 with TRBJ2-3, with TRBD1 identical over 10 bases. The CDR3 reads CASSSRQGAATDTQYF. The CDR3 DNA is TGTGCCAGCAGTTCCCGACAGGGGGCGGCGACAGATACGCAGTATTTT.